The 21 T cell receptor beta chains presented below share a single source sample, sequenced in a study of T cells in Graves' hyperthyroidism and ophthalmopathy. What was amplified from RNA transcripts were TCR beta CDR3 regions. During a first-round RT-PCR of the TCR CDR3, the HTBI primer set was used. TCRdb processed the multiplex PCR reads anew with MiXCR; each CDR3 protein has one entry. Of approximately 590,000 distinct CDR3 sequences detected, about 15% appear once; the ten largest clones hold under 8%. Sequences were obtained from blood. These receptors all come from a woman aged 25 to 39 with Graves' hyperthyroidism.

This clonotype was picked up many times. The chain recombines TRBV7-9 with TRBJ2-7; the D gene is possibly TRBD2 (6 bases). V gave up 4 bases and J gave up 1 base, with 14 bases separating them. Germline assignment: CDR1 SEHNR and CDR2 FQNEAQ (reference sequence). This CDR3 has 15 amino acids. The CDR3 here is CASSSALRDSYEQYF. CDR3 sequence (DNA): TGTGCCAGCAGCTCCGCGCTGCGGGATTCCTACGAGCAGTACTTC.

The rearrangement uses TRBV4-1 and TRBJ2-6, with D unresolved. The V end was cut by 3 bases, the J end by 4 bases, with 10 bases between. The germline CDR1 and CDR2 sequences are MGHRA and YSYEKL. The CDR3 length is 15 residues. The DNA for the CDR3 is TGCGCCAGCAGCCACCCCGGCCAGGGGGCCAACGTCCTGACTTTC. Translated, it gives CASSHPGQGANVLTF.

This clonotype has just a few counts. J is TRBJ2-7 and V is TRBV4-1; 15 bases line up with TRBD2. The CDR3 runs to 18 residues. Trimming took 5 bases from V and 5 from J; bases not matched to a gene: 13. Germline V gene data show CDR1 as MGHRA and CDR2 as YSYEKL. The chain's CDR3 is CASSGLAGGPSESHEQYF. The CDR3 nucleotides read TGCGCCAGCAGCGGACTAGCGGGAGGGCCGTCCGAATCACACGAGCAGTACTTC.

The chain combines TRBV25-1 with TRBJ2-7, with a weak D call TRBD2 (6 bases). V lost 6 bases and J lost 4, with 16 bases in between. Germline V gives CDR1 MGHDK, CDR2 SYGVNS. This CDR3 spans 14 amino acids. The CDR3 region has the DNA TGTGCCAGCAGGCCCGGGACTGCCCCGTACGAGCAGTACTTC. Protein: CASRPGTAPYEQYF.

The genes are TRBV19 and TRBJ2-2, with a possible D match to TRBD2 (5 bases). The V and J ends lost 7 bases and 7 bases respectively, with 22 bases between them. The germline V gene encodes CDR1 LNHDA and CDR2 SQIVND (reference sequence). This CDR3 is 16 amino acids long. In nucleotides, the CDR3 is TGTGCCAGTACCCCCCTTCCCGGAGAGCGGAGCGGGGAGCTGTTTTTT. It translates to CASTPLPGERSGELFF.

A few counts support this clonotype. This chain connects TRBV29-1 to TRBJ1-2; the match to TRBD1 covers 10 bases. Germline values: CDR1 SQVTM, CDR2 ANQGSEA. The CDR3 has 13 amino acids. V shed 4 bases, J shed 6 bases, and the junction held 5 bases outside the gene matches. CDR3 nucleotides: TGCAGCGTTGGGCCTGGGACAGGGGATGGCTACACCTTC. This encodes CSVGPGTGDGYTF.

This clonotype came up many times. The chain has TRBV2 and TRBJ2-2, with D possibly matching TRBD1 (6 bases). V was pared by 6 bases and J by 1 base, with 12 bases between. The CDR3 is made up of 15 amino acids. Per germline, CDR1 SNHLY and CDR2 FYNNEI. The DNA of the CDR3 is TGTGCCAGCAGCGCCCTGACAGGGAACACCGGGGAGCTGTTTTTT. Translation gives CASSALTGNTGELFF.

This clonotype has just one count. A much larger clone sits a single nucleotide away, making a read error possible. It is likely a read error, because the conserved phenylalanine at the end of the CDR3 is missing. The chain links TRBV6-2 or TRBV6-3 to TRBJ2-7; D remains unclear. CDR1 and CDR2 (germline): MNHEY, SVGEGT. CDR3 length: 14 residues. V shed 4 bases and J shed 2 bases, with 12 bases lying between them. Written as DNA, the CDR3 is TGTGCCAGCAGTTTATATGGGGTTACCTACGAGCAGTACCTC. Translating it yields CASSLYGVTYEQYL.

This rearrangement joins TRBV29-1 to TRBJ1-3; D is perhaps TRBD1 (6 bases). Germline CDR1 reads SQVTM; CDR2 reads ANQGSEA. This CDR3 contains 13 residues. Trimming removed 4 bases at V and 4 bases at J, with 11 bases between. The CDR3 loop is CSVGTVGGNTIYF. The CDR3, as DNA: TGCAGCGTTGGGACAGTGGGGGGAAACACCATATATTTT.

Remarks on this clonotype: It may be a read error: a sequence one base away is much more abundant. The rearrangement links TRBV28 to TRBJ1-2; possibly TRBD1 for D (5 bases). The CDR3 runs 15 residues. Per germline, CDR1 MDHEN and CDR2 SYDVKM. The CDR3 DNA reads as TGTGCCAACAGTTTAAACCAGGGCTGGGACTATGGCTACACCTTC. It specifies CANSLNQGWDYGYTF.

This clonotype showed up just a few times. The chain links TRBV6-1 to TRBJ1-4; 7 bases match TRBD1. The V gene end was trimmed by 4 bases and the J gene end by 10 bases; junction bases not matched to a gene: 0. Germline loops: CDR1 MNHNS, CDR2 SASEGT. The CDR3 is 11 residues long. As DNA, the CDR3 is TGTGCCAGCAGTGGGACAGGAAAACTGTTTTTT. Amino acids: CASSGTGKLFF.

Note on this clonotype: A much larger clone lies one base from this, so it may be a read error. V gene TRBV20-1 combines with J gene TRBJ1-1, with 9 positions matching TRBD1. The germline V gene has CDR1 DFQATT and CDR2 SNEGSKA (reference sequence). The V gene end was trimmed by 6 bases and the J gene end by 4 bases; junction bases not matched to a gene: 6. The CDR3 consists of 13 residues. The CDR3 sequence: CSAPGQGGTEAFF. The CDR3 nucleotides are TGCAGTGCCCCGGGACAGGGCGGCACTGAAGCTTTCTTT.

Remarks on this clonotype: Compared with germline, one end of the junction differs, possibly owing to a read error. This rearrangement joins TRBV14 to TRBJ2-1; D might be TRBD2 (6 bases). The V gene's germline CDR1 is SGHDN and CDR2 FVKESK. This CDR3 spans 12 amino acids. This CDR3 is CASLGGYNEQSF. The CDR3 nucleotides read TGTGCCAGCTTGGGGGGTTACAATGAGCAGTCCTTC.

The sample holds a few counts of this clonotype. The V gene is TRBV27, the J gene TRBJ2-7, with D uncertain. The CDR3 has 12 residues. V lost 7 bases and J 1 base, leaving 8 bases between the germline ends. Germline V gene lookup returns CDR1 MNHEY and CDR2 SMNVEV (reference sequence). The CDR3 loop reads CASMDQSYEQYF. In DNA, the CDR3 is TGTGCCAGCATGGACCAGTCCTACGAGCAGTACTTC.

This clonotype was seen ten or more times. The genes are TRBV6-1 and TRBJ1-6; 8 bases agree with TRBD1. From germline, CDR1 is MNHNS and CDR2 SASEGT. Trimming removed 5 bases from V and 10 bases from J; junction bases left unmatched: 10. The CDR3 runs 15 residues. The DNA of the CDR3 is TGTGCCAGCAGTCCGAGGACAGGGATGGGGTCACCCCTCCACTTT. This codes for CASSPRTGMGSPLHF.

The sample holds many counts of this clonotype. The gene calls are TRBV4-2 and TRBJ1-1; D remains ambiguous. Germline V gives CDR1 LGHNA, CDR2 YNFKEQ. Trimming pared 6 bases from V and 1 base from J, leaving 12 bases between. The CDR3 extends over 14 amino acids. In DNA form, the CDR3 reads TGTGCCAGCAGGCGACCTTTTGAGAACACTGAAGCTTTCTTT. This sequence encodes CASRRPFENTEAFF.

This clonotype was counted ten times or more. The rearrangement uses TRBV5-6 and TRBJ2-1; 10 bases align to TRBD2. V shed 4 bases and J 5 bases; nucleotides not matched to a gene: 3. The V gene's germline CDR1 is SGHDT and CDR2 YYEEEE. The CDR3 consists of 14 residues. DNA for the CDR3: TGTGCCAGCAGCCCGAGCGGGGGGGACAATGAGCAGTTCTTC. Translating it yields CASSPSGGDNEQFF.

This clonotype was observed a few times. The chain recombines TRBV20-1 with TRBJ2-2; no clear D gene. The CDR3 is 12 amino acids. The germline gives CDR1 DFQATT, CDR2 SNEGSKA (reference sequence). V was clipped by 4 bases and J by 5 bases, with 8 bases between them. In nucleotides, the CDR3 is TGCAGTGCTACGGACGAAACCGGGGAGCTGTTTTTT. Protein sequence: CSATDETGELFF.

This clonotype was detected only a few times. The chain uses TRBV4-3 and TRBJ1-1; TRBD1 aligns across 7 bases. J was trimmed by 5 bases and V by 3 bases; bases with no gene match: 9. Per the germline V gene, CDR1 is LGHNA and CDR2 is YSLEER. The CDR3 length is 15 residues. The CDR3 reads CASSHTTGTGTEAFF. The CDR3 DNA is TGCGCCAGCAGCCATACGACAGGGACTGGGACTGAAGCTTTCTTT.

The V gene is TRBV3-1, the J gene TRBJ2-1; 8 bases line up with TRBD2. Per germline, CDR1 LGHDT and CDR2 YNNKEL (reference sequence). V was clipped by 7 bases and J by 12 bases; unmatched bases: 8. The CDR3 is 12 amino acids. DNA for the CDR3: TGTGCCAGCACCTCCGGGACTAGGGGGCAGTTCTTC. Residues: CASTSGTRGQFF.

On this clonotype: This may be a read error: a much more frequent sequence differs by one nucleotide. V and J are TRBV7-6 and TRBJ2-7; 16 positions match TRBD2. The J call may not be correct, given that the DNA end is closer to TRBJ2-1. Germline CDR1 and CDR2: SGHVS and FNYEAQ. The CDR3 length is 16 residues. CDR3 residues: CASSPGTSGRAYEQFF. DNA for the CDR3: TGTGCCAGCAGCCCCGGGACTAGCGGGAGGGCCTACGAGCAGTTCTTC.